This T cell receptor beta chain was sequenced for a study of blood T cell repertoires in COVID-19. Trimming shortened V by 6 bases and J by 2 bases, and 11 bases separated the two germline ends. Germline CDR1 reads MDHEN; CDR2 reads SYDVKM. The CDR3 is made up of 13 amino acids. Measured with immunoSEQ multiplex PCR; TCRdb has only the in-frame clones, and not every one. The table records tens of thousands of clones, approximately 85% of them present only once. Sequenced: peripheral blood. The TCR comes from a human donor in a cohort sampled during active COVID-19. The chain recombines TRBV28 with TRBJ2-7; weak D call: TRBD2 (5 bases). The CDR3 region has the DNA TGTGCCAGCAGGGTCGGACTCACCTACGAGCAGTACTTC. As protein: CASRVGLTYEQYF.